The T cell receptor beta chain under discussion was sequenced for a study of T cell responses to AZD1222 COVID-19 vaccine. Trimming took 2 bases from V and 4 from J, leaving 17 bases between them. This CDR3 contains 16 residues. Looked up from germline, CDR1 is SGHTA and CDR2 is FQGNSA. Repertoires were generated with immunoSEQ multiplex PCR, while TCRdb's copy carries only in-frame clones and drops some. The sample shows 85,000 to 120,000 clones, around 90% of them seen only once. This chain links TRBV7-2 with TRBJ1-1; D is unclear. The sequence came from an adult in good health. Sequences were derived from peripheral blood, sampled on day 0 of AZD1222 vaccination. The CDR3 nucleotides read TGTGCCAGCAGCTTATACGGTCTGAACGGACTCACTGAAGCTTTCTTT. This translates into CASSLYGLNGLTEAFF. Full variable domain (missing parts from reference TRBV7-2 and TRBJ1-1): GAGVSQSPSNKVTEKGKDVELRCDPISGHTALYWYRQSLGQGLEFLIYFQGNSAPDKSGLPSDRFSAERTGGSVSTLTIQRTQQEDSAVYLCASSLYGLNGLTEAFFGQGTRLTVV.